These 28 T cell receptor beta chains came from one sample sequenced in a study of identical twins. TCRdb re-called the 5' RACE reads with MiXCR, one entry per CDR3 protein. The sample has around 100,000 distinct CDR3 sequences; 5.9% are singletons. The specimen sequenced was memory T cells sorted from blood. The receptor set was obtained from a woman aged 50 to 60 in good health.

Ten or more counts support this clonotype. V usage is TRBV7-8 and J usage is TRBJ2-3; TRBD1 might be the D (5 bases). Per the germline V gene, CDR1 is SGHVS and CDR2 is FQNEAQ. V was cut by 4 bases and J by 8 bases, with 10 bases left in between. CDR3 length: 12 amino acids. The DNA of the CDR3 is TGTGCCAGCAGCTCCGCTCAGGGTACGCAGTATTTT. Protein: CASSSAQGTQYF.

As regards this clonotype: A much larger clone differs by one base, so this may be a read error. This chain links TRBV20-1 with TRBJ2-7, with TRBD1 identical over 10 bases. Trimming removed 6 bases from V and 6 bases from J; junction bases left unmatched: 11. Germline V lookup: CDR1 DFQATT, CDR2 SNEGSKA (reference sequence). This CDR3 has 14 amino acids. The CDR3 region has the DNA TGCAGTGCCCAGGCGGGACAGGGGTCGAGCGAGCAGTACTTC. Protein sequence: CSAQAGQGSSEQYF.

This clonotype occurred many times. V and J are TRBV4-1 and TRBJ2-3, with TRBD2 matching 7 bases. The trim removed 1 base at V and 7 bases at J, leaving 11 bases unmatched. This CDR3 spans 16 amino acids. Germline CDR1 reads MGHRA; CDR2 reads YSYEKL. The CDR3 nucleotides are TGCGCCAGCAGCCAAGTCTTGGCGGGAGTTCAAAATACGCAGTATTTT. Its translation is CASSQVLAGVQNTQYF.

This clonotype was picked up many times. This rearrangement joins TRBV3-1 to TRBJ2-3, with D possibly being TRBD1 (5 bases). The V gene lost 0 bases and the J gene lost 4 bases, with 11 bases spanning the gap. The CDR3 sequence is 15 residues long. Germline V CDR1 and CDR2: LGHDT, YNNKEL (reference sequence). The CDR3 DNA reads TGTGCCAGCAGCCAAGATGACAGCCAACCAGATACGCAGTATTTT. It specifies CASSQDDSQPDTQYF.

The V call is TRBV29-1, the J call TRBJ2-5; D perhaps matches TRBD1 (5 bases). The germline V and J ends were trimmed by 3 bases and 0 bases, with 17 bases remaining between them. CDR3 length: 16 residues. The germline gives CDR1 SQVTM, CDR2 ANQGSEA. The CDR3 reads CSVDGLPPDNQETQYF. CDR3 in DNA: TGCAGCGTTGACGGATTACCCCCGGACAACCAAGAGACCCAGTACTTC.

This chain links TRBV5-1 with TRBJ2-6, with a possible D match to TRBD2 (6 bases). The germline V and J ends were trimmed by 3 bases and 0 bases, with 13 bases remaining between them. This CDR3 region has 17 residues. The germline gives CDR1 SGHRS, CDR2 YFSETQ. The CDR3 is CASSWVGGSSGANVLTF. The CDR3 bases are TGCGCCAGCAGCTGGGTGGGAGGCAGCTCTGGGGCCAACGTCCTGACTTTC.

This chain links TRBV5-5 with TRBJ2-7, with D possibly matching TRBD2 (6 bases). Between the trimmed V and J ends, which lost 5 bases and 3 bases, there was a span of 9 bases. Per the germline V gene, CDR1 is SGHKS and CDR2 is YYEKEE (reference sequence). The CDR3 sequence is 12 residues long. In DNA, the CDR3 is TGTGCCAGCAGTGGGGGGATCTACGAGCAGTACGTC. Translated: CASSGGIYEQYV.

The rearrangement uses TRBV5-1 and TRBJ2-7; 7 nucleotides line up with TRBD2. The germline gives CDR1 SGHRS, CDR2 YFSETQ. Trimming at V came to 4 bases and at J to 4 bases, leaving 11 bases not matched to a gene. The CDR3 length is 15 residues. The CDR3 sequence is CASSPTGGSAYEQYF. Here the CDR3 DNA reads TGCGCCAGCAGCCCCACGGGCGGGAGTGCGTACGAGCAGTACTTC.

This clonotype was seen at least ten times. The chain uses TRBV5-8 and TRBJ2-3, with 8 bases aligning to TRBD2. V lost 2 bases and J lost 6; bases outside the gene matches: 8. The length of the CDR3 is 15 residues. CDR1 and CDR2 (germline): SGHTS, YDEGEE. The CDR3 spells CASSFGGRPPDTQYF. The DNA of the CDR3 is TGTGCCAGCAGCTTCGGCGGGAGGCCCCCTGATACGCAGTATTTT. Variable domain in full (rest from reference TRBV5-8 and TRBJ2-3): EAGVTQSPTHLIKTRGQQATLRCSPISGHTSVYWYQQALGLGLQFLLWYDEGEERNRGNFPPRFSGRQFPNYSSELNVNALELEDSALYLCASSFGGRPPDTQYFGPGTRLTVL.

As regards this clonotype: The germline gene is not matched at one end of the junction; a read error may be the cause. The rearrangement joins TRBV5-1 to TRBJ1-1, with 7 bases that match TRBD1. The CDR3 runs 16 residues. Germline CDR1 and CDR2: SGHRS and YFSETQ. This CDR3 reads CASSLGTGGLYTEGLF. CDR3 coding DNA: TGCGCCAGCAGCTTGGGGACAGGTGGCTTGTACACTGAAGGCCTCTTT.

This clonotype came up many times. This sequence joins TRBV20-1 and TRBJ2-3; weak D call: TRBD2 (6 bases). The ends were cut back, 4 bases at V and 2 bases at J, with 16 bases in the middle. Germline V lookup: CDR1 DFQATT, CDR2 SNEGSKA (reference sequence). The CDR3 length is 15 residues. The CDR3: CSATLFLASTDTQYF. DNA of the CDR3: TGCAGTGCTACGCTCTTCCTAGCGTCCACAGATACGCAGTATTTT.

This clonotype was seen many times. The chain recombines TRBV18 with TRBJ1-1; TRBD1 aligns across 9 bases. In germline, CDR1 is KGHSH, CDR2 LQKENI. After removal of 3 bases from V and 4 bases from J, the junction contained 3 bases not matched to a gene. This CDR3 contains 14 residues. This CDR3 is CASSPGQGTTEAFF. The CDR3, as DNA: TGTGCCAGCTCACCGGGACAGGGCACCACTGAAGCTTTCTTT.

This clonotype was observed at least ten times. This chain links TRBV10-1 with TRBJ2-5, with D uncertain. Trimming left V 0 bases short and J 5 bases short, with 7 bases between. The CDR3 loop spans 13 amino acids. CDR1 is WNHNN, CDR2 SYGVQD, per germline (reference sequence). This CDR3 is CASSESFWETQYF. CDR3 coding DNA: TGCGCCAGCAGTGAGTCGTTTTGGGAGACCCAGTACTTC.

This clonotype has a handful of counts. The genes are TRBV11-3 and TRBJ2-5; no clear D. V shed 5 bases and J shed 4 bases, with 14 bases lying between them. The CDR3 length is 14 residues. Germline CDR1 is SGHNT and CDR2 is YENEEA. The CDR3 is CASSPSTPGETQYF. The CDR3 DNA sequence: TGTGCCAGCAGCCCTTCGACGCCGGGAGAGACCCAGTACTTC.

This clonotype was counted between two and nine times. The J gene is TRBJ2-1, the V gene TRBV18; D is uncertain. Germline assignment: CDR1 KGHSH and CDR2 LQKENI. Trimming shortened V by 2 bases and J by 9 bases, and 8 bases separated the two germline ends. The length of the CDR3 is 12 residues. The CDR3 DNA follows: TGTGCCAGCTCACCAGGCCCATCTGAGCAGTTCTTC. Its translation: CASSPGPSEQFF.

This clonotype was recorded many times. The chain has TRBV2 and TRBJ2-5, with a weak D call TRBD2 (6 bases). The CDR3 covers 15 residues. Germline V gene lookup returns CDR1 SNHLY and CDR2 FYNNEI. Trimming pared 7 bases from V and 5 bases from J, leaving 20 bases between. CDR3 in amino acids: CASKGDPGDGETQYF. CDR3 DNA: TGTGCCAGCAAAGGGGACCCGGGAGACGGGGAGACCCAGTACTTC. The full variable domain, rest sourced from reference TRBV2 and TRBJ2-5, is EPEVTQTPSHQVTQMGQEVILRCVPISNHLYFYWYRQILGQKVEFLVSFYNNEISEKSEIFDDQFSVERPDGSNFTLKIRSTKLEDSAMYFCASKGDPGDGETQYFGPGTRLLVL.

This clonotype occurred many times. The chain combines TRBV12-3 or TRBV12-4 with TRBJ2-3; 11 positions agree with TRBD2. The CDR3 contains 15 residues. V shed 8 bases, J shed 4 bases, and the junction held 8 bases outside the gene matches. The CDR3 sequence: CASYRVAGGPDTQYF. The CDR3 DNA reads TGTGCCAGCTATCGAGTAGCGGGAGGGCCAGATACGCAGTATTTT.

This clonotype was seen repeatedly, ten times or more. V and J are TRBV6-4 and TRBJ2-1, with 8 nucleotides matching TRBD1. From germline, CDR1 is MRHNA and CDR2 SNTAGT. Trimming cost V 3 bases and J 5 bases; bases outside gene matches: 3. The CDR3 extends over 14 amino acids. Here the CDR3 reads CASSEGQEHNEQFF. The CDR3 bases are TGTGCCAGCAGTGAGGGACAGGAACACAATGAGCAGTTCTTC.

The chain recombines TRBV3-1 with TRBJ2-1; D gene uncertain. V gave up 4 bases and J gave up 2 bases, with 12 bases separating them. The CDR3 is made up of 15 amino acids. Germline CDR1 reads LGHDT; CDR2 reads YNNKEL (reference sequence). The CDR3 protein is CASSPFGATYNEQFF. CDR3 DNA: TGTGCCAGCAGCCCCTTCGGTGCAACCTACAATGAGCAGTTCTTC.

In DNA, the CDR3 is TGTGCCAGCAGTGAAGCCAAATCGGGCTACGAGCAGTACGTC. Its protein product is CASSEAKSGYEQYV. V and J are TRBV6-1 and TRBJ2-7; D is unclear. The CDR3 has 14 residues. Trimming pared 0 bases from V and 3 bases from J, leaving 9 bases between. Germline CDR1 reads MNHNS; CDR2 reads SASEGT.

This clonotype was found many times. V usage is TRBV5-6 and J usage is TRBJ1-2, with D unclear. The CDR3 loop spans 11 amino acids. Trimming left V 3 bases short and J 7 bases short, with 7 bases between. The V gene's germline CDR1 is SGHDT and CDR2 YYEEEE. CDR3 protein: CASSSLSGYTF. CDR3 DNA sequence: TGTGCCAGCAGCTCCTTATCTGGCTACACCTTC.

The V call is TRBV15, the J call TRBJ2-1; 13 positions match TRBD2. The J segment lost 7 bases and the V segment lost 5 bases, leaving 2 bases of the junction unmatched. The germline V gene encodes CDR1 LNHNV and CDR2 YYDKDF (reference sequence). CDR3 length equals 14 residues. CDR3 DNA: TGTGCCACCAGCTGGACTAGCGGGAGTAATGAGCAGTTCTTC. Translation gives CATSWTSGSNEQFF.

This clonotype has a count of ten or more. The chain uses TRBV12-3 or TRBV12-4 and TRBJ2-6; D is unclear. This CDR3 spans 16 amino acids. The V and J ends lost 5 bases and 0 bases respectively, with 11 bases between them. The CDR3 loop is CASSPPWGSGANVLTF. For the CDR3, the DNA is TGTGCCAGCAGTCCCCCCTGGGGCTCTGGGGCCAACGTCCTGACTTTC.

The chain carries TRBV6-6 and TRBJ1-1; D is perhaps TRBD1 (5 bases). Trimming shortened V by 5 bases and J by 1 base, and 11 bases separated the two germline ends. This CDR3 has 14 amino acids. From germline, CDR1 is MNHNY and CDR2 SVGAGI (reference sequence). In DNA form, the CDR3 reads TGTGCCAGCAGTCCTATAGGGGCGAACACTGAAGCTTTCTTT. Translation: CASSPIGANTEAFF.

This clonotype has a count of ten or more. The chain has TRBV7-9 and TRBJ2-1, with 11 bases identical to TRBD2. The length of the CDR3 is 16 residues. V trimming: 1 base; J trimming: 4 bases; junction bases outside the gene matches: 3. Germline V gene sequence: CDR1 SEHNR, CDR2 FQNEAQ (reference sequence). CDR3 coding DNA: TGTGCCAGCAGCTTAGTTGGGACTAGCGGATACAATGAGCAGTTCTTC. Translated: CASSLVGTSGYNEQFF. The whole variable domain, remainder taken from reference TRBV7-9 and TRBJ2-1, is DTGVSQNPRHKITKRGQNVTFRCDPISEHNRLYWYRQTLGQGPEFLTYFQNEAQLEKSRLLSDRFSAERPKGSFSTLEIQRTEQGDSAMYLCASSLVGTSGYNEQFFGPGTRLTVL.

There are many counts of this clonotype. The chain joins TRBV28 to TRBJ2-3, with D perhaps matching TRBD1 or TRBD2 (5 bases each). Germline-derived CDR1 and CDR2 are MDHEN and SYDVKM. V was trimmed by 6 bases and J by 5 bases, leaving 6 bases between them. This CDR3 region has 11 residues. The CDR3 coding sequence is TGTGCCAGCAGGGGGGTAGATACGCAGTATTTT. Translating it yields CASRGVDTQYF. The whole variable domain, filled in from reference TRBV28 and TRBJ2-3, reads DVKVTQSSRYLVKRTGEKVFLECVQDMDHENMFWYRQDPGLGLRLIYFSYDVKMKEKGDIPEGYSVSREKKERFSLILESASTNQTSMYLCASRGVDTQYFGPGTRLTVL.

This clonotype was counted ten times or more. This chain uses TRBV24-1 with TRBJ2-5; D remains ambiguous. Trimming took 1 base from V and 5 from J, leaving 7 bases between them. Germline-derived CDR1 and CDR2 are KGHDR and SFDVKD. This CDR3 contains 13 residues. The CDR3 region is CATSDFTIETQYF. The DNA of the CDR3 is TGTGCCACCAGTGATTTCACTATTGAGACCCAGTACTTC.

The rearrangement uses TRBV20-1 and TRBJ2-7; TRBD1 agrees at 11 bases. Germline V gene sequence: CDR1 DFQATT, CDR2 SNEGSKA (reference sequence). J lost 10 bases, V lost 7 bases, and 12 bases had no gene match. The CDR3 spans 13 residues. The CDR3 sequence: CSGASRDRGAQYF. The CDR3 coding sequence is TGCAGTGGGGCTAGCCGGGACAGGGGGGCCCAGTACTTC.